The clone carrying this T cell receptor (beta chain) was counted a few times. As yet, its antigen is unknown. This sample stems from a study of post-analysis software for immune sequencing data. The TCR beta cDNA libraries carried unique molecular identifiers. TCRdb independently ran MiXCR on the PCR reads; one entry per CDR3 protein. The data hold 750,000 to 950,000 distinct CDR3 sequences, with approximately 53% observed a single time. The study, taken as a whole, reports: Patients used roughly five TRBV segments, including TRBV5-6, TRBV5-1 and TRBV20-1, more often than controls.

Trimming shortened V by 4 bases and J by 4 bases, and 16 bases separated the two germline ends. The CDR3 sequence is 15 residues long. Germline V CDR1 and CDR2: MGHRA, YSYEKL. The TCR sequence derives from a girl between 10 and 17 years old with multiple sclerosis. The source material was blood. The rearrangement links TRBV4-1 to TRBJ2-5; possibly TRBD1 or TRBD2 for D (6 bases each). The CDR3: CASSPGAAVGETQYF. CDR3 coding DNA: TGCGCCAGCAGCCCGGGGGCGGCCGTCGGAGAGACCCAGTACTTC.